One TCR beta chain is described in this entry. The antigen is undetermined. This specimen comes from a study of cytomegalovirus exposure and HLA in healthy donors. PCR amplification relied on 60 Vbeta primers (plus 13 Jbeta primers). Sequencing was performed with immunoSEQ multiplex PCR; in TCRdb, only in-frame clones are kept and a portion is missing. The table records some 190,000 clones, 76% of them present only once. Study-wide results and limits: Rarity marked most TCR sequences, yet some public TCRs occurred in many donors.

Trimming removed 5 bases from V and 1 base from J, with 14 bases in between. This CDR3 is 15 amino acids long. Germline V gene sequence: CDR1 SEHNR, CDR2 FQNEAQ (reference sequence). The clonotype comes from a woman between 25 and 40 years old in good health and CMV-seropositive. The chain employs TRBV7-9 and TRBJ2-5; tentative D call: TRBD1 (5 bases). Specimen: PBMCs. As DNA, the CDR3 is TGTGCCAGCAGCCCCCCCACAGGTTTCCAAGAGACCCAGTACTTC. This codes for CASSPPTGFQETQYF. Drawing the rest from reference TRBV7-9 and TRBJ2-5, the complete variable domain is DTGVSQNPRHKITKRGQNVTFRCDPISEHNRLYWYRQTLGQGPEFLTYFQNEAQLEKSRLLSDRFSAERPKGSFSTLEIQRTEQGDSAMYLCASSPPTGFQETQYFGPGTRLLVL.